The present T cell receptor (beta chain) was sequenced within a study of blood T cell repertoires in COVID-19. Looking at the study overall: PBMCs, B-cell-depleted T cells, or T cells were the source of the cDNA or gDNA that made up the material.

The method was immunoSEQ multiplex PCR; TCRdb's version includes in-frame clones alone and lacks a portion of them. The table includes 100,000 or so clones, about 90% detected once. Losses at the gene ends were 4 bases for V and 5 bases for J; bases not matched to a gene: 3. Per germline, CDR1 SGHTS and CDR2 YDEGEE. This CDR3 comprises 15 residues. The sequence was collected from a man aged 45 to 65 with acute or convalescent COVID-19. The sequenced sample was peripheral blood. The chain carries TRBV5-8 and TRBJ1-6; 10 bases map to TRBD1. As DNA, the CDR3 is TGTGCCAGCAGCCGGGGGACAGGGGATAATTCACCCCTCCACTTT. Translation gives CASSRGTGDNSPLHF. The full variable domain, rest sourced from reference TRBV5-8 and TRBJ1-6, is EAGVTQSPTHLIKTRGQQATLRCSPISGHTSVYWYQQALGLGLQFLLWYDEGEERNRGNFPPRFSGRQFPNYSSELNVNALELEDSALYLCASSRGTGDNSPLHFGNGTRLTVT.